This TCR beta chain was retrieved from a study of blood T cell repertoires in COVID-19. Study summary: Material from acute and convalescent COVID-19 was sourced from the United States, Italy and Spain.

The CDR3 totals 14 residues. Germline-derived CDR1 and CDR2 are MNHEY and SMNVEV (reference sequence). V lost 5 bases to trimming and J lost 3 bases, with 13 bases between them. Sequencing used immunoSEQ multiplex PCR; TCRdb keeps in-frame clones, though not all of them. The sample records roughly 66,000 clones, less than 85% being singletons. V gene TRBV27 combines with J gene TRBJ1-1; D uncertain. This TCR came from a man in his sixties with acute or convalescent COVID-19. The sample was peripheral blood. In nucleotides, the CDR3 is TGTGCCAGCAGTCCAAGTTACACCGACACTGAAGCTTTCTTT. This sequence encodes CASSPSYTDTEAFF.